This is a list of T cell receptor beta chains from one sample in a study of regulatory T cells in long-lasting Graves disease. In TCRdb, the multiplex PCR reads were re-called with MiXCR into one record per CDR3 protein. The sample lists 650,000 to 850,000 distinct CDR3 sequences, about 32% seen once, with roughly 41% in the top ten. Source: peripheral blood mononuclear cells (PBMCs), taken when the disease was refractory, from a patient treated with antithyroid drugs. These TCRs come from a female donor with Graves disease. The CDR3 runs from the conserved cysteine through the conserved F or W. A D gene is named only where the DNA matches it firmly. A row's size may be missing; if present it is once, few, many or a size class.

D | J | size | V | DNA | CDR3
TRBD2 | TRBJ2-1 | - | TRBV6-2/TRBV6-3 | TGTGCCAGCAGTACCCCCCGGGGGAGGGCCCATGAGCAGTTCTTC | CASSTPRGRAHEQFF
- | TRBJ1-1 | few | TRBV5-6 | TGTGCCAGCAGCTTGGCCCCCTGGGGCCAGTTAAACACTGAAGCTTTCTTT | CASSLAPWGQLNTEAFF
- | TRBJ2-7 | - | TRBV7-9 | TGTGCCAGCAGCTCGACAGCCTACGAGCAGTACTTC | CASSSTAYEQYF
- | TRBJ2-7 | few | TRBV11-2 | TGTGCCAGCAGCTTATTAATGGACAATCCCTACGAGCAGTACTTC | CASSLLMDNPYEQYF
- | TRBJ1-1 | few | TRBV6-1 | TGTGCCAGCAGTCGGGGCAGGGATCGAGCTTTCTTT | CASSRGRDRAFF
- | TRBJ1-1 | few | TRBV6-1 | TGTGCCAGCAGATCCTCTGGGAACACTGAAGCTTTCTTT | CASRSSGNTEAFF
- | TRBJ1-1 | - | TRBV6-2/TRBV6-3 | TGTGCCAGCAGGCTGACGACACCCACTATGAACACTGAAGCTTTCTTT | CASRLTTPTMNTEAFF
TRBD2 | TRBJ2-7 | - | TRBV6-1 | TGTGCCGGCAGGACTAGCGGGAGTTCCTGCGAGCAGTACTTC | CAGRTSGSSCEQYF
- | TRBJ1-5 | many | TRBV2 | TGTGCCAGCAGTGACATACAAGGGGGACAGCCCCAGCATTTT | CASSDIQGGQPQHF
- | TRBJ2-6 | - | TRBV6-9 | TGTGCCAGCAGTTACTTCAAAAACTCTGGGGCCAACGTCCTGACTTTC | CASSYFKNSGANVLTF
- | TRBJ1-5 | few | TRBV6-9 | TGTGCCAGCAGTTACTCATCAGGCTATCAGCCCCAGCATTTT | CASSYSSGYQPQHF
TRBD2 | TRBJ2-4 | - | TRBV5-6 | TGTGCCAGCAGCATGAGGAGGGAGGGACTAGCGGTACCCCTAGCCAAAAACATTCAGTACTTC | CASSMRREGLAVPLAKNIQYF
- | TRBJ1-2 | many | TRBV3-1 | TGTGCCAGCAGCCAAGGACAGGTGCCCAGGGGCTACACCTTC | CASSQGQVPRGYTF
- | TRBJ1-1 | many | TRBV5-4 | TGTGCCAGCAGCTTGCTACGGACCAACACTGAAGCTTTCTTT | CASSLLRTNTEAFF
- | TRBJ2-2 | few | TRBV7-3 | TGTGCCAGCAGCTTGGTAGGGGCAGGCTTGACCGGGGAGCTGTTTTTT | CASSLVGAGLTGELFF
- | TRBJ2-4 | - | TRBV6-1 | TGTGCCAGCACCAAGGGGGGTTTAGCCAAAAACATTCAGTACTTC | CASTKGGLAKNIQYF
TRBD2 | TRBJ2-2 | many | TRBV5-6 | TGTGCCAGCAGCAGGACTAGCGGGAGGGCCGGGGAGCTGTTTTTT | CASSRTSGRAGELFF
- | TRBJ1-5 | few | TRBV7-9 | TGTGCCAGCAGCTTAGTAGTGGGATCGGTAGGACAGCCCCAGCATTTT | CASSLVVGSVGQPQHF
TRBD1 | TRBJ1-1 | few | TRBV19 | TGTGCCAGTAGTATAGGAGGGGGACAGGTGAACACTGAAGCTTTCTTT | CASSIGGGQVNTEAFF
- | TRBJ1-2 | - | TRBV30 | TGTGCCTGGAGTTCCTACCGGGGGGGCGGAGGCTACACCTTC | CAWSSYRGGGGYTF
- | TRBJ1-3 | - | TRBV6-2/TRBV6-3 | TGTGCCAGCAGTGAAATGGGGCCACGAACTGGAAACACCATATATTTT | CASSEMGPRTGNTIYF
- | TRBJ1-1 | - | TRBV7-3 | TGTGCCAGCAGCTTAAGGTGGGCAGGGAAGAACACTGAAGCTTTCTTT | CASSLRWAGKNTEAFF
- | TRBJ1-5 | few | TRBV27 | TGTGCCAGCAGCCAAGGGGTCAAGGGTCAGCCCCAGCATTTT | CASSQGVKGQPQHF
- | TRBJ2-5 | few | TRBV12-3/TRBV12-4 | TGTGCCAGCAGTCCGATGCAAGAGACCCAGTACTTC | CASSPMQETQYF
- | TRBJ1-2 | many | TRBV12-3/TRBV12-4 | TGTGCCACCTTAGATGGACAGCTAATTACTAACTATGGCTACACCTTC | CATLDGQLITNYGYTF
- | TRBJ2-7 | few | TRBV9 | TGTGCCAGCAGCGTAGCGGGGATTGGCTACGAGCAGTACTTC | CASSVAGIGYEQYF
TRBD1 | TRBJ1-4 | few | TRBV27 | TGTGCCAGCAGTTCGACAGGGTTGTCTAATGAAAAACTGTTTTTT | CASSSTGLSNEKLFF
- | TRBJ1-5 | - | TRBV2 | TGTGCCAGCAGGAAATCCCTGGGGCAGGGGAATCAGCCCCAGCATTTT | CASRKSLGQGNQPQHF
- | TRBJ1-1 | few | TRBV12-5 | TGTGCTAGTGGTTTGGGGAATGCGGGTCTGAACACTGAAGCTTTCTTT | CASGLGNAGLNTEAFF
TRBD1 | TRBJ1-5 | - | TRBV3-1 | TGTGCCAGCAGCCAAGATTCTACAGGGGGCAATCAGCCCCAGCATTTT | CASSQDSTGGNQPQHF
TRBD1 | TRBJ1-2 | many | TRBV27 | TGTGCCAGCGTCGGCAGGGGGTCATCCGCTAACTATGGCTACACCTTC | CASVGRGSSANYGYTF
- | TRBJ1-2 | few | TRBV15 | TGTGCCACCAGCAGAGATAGTGGAAGACCCCTGGCTGGCTACACCTTC | CATSRDSGRPLAGYTF
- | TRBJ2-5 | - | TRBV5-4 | TGTGCCAGCAGCAGGACCCCCGAAGAGACCCAGTACTTC | CASSRTPEETQYF
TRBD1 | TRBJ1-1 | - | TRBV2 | TGTGCCAGCAGCGAGGACAGGACGTATACTGAAGCTTTCTTT | CASSEDRTYTEAFF
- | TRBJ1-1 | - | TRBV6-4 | TGTGCCAGCAGTTACTCAGGTGAAAACACTGAAGTTTTCTTT | CASSYSGENTEVFF
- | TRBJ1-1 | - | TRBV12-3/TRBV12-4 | TGTGCCAGCACCTCCGGGACGGTGATGAACACTGAAGCTTTCTTT | CASTSGTVMNTEAFF
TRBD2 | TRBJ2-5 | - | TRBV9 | TGTGCCAGCAGCGTATGGTCGGGAGGGCCGCGGGAGACCCAGTACTTC | CASSVWSGGPRETQYF
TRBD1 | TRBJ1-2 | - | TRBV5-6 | TGTGCCAGCAGTCACGGGACAGGGAGTTATGGCTACACCTTC | CASSHGTGSYGYTF
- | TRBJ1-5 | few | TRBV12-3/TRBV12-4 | TGTGCCAGCAGTCAAACTCGGCAGGGGAACTGGGGGCCCCAGCATTTT | CASSQTRQGNWGPQHF
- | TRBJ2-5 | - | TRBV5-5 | TGTGCCAGCAGTACCGGTAACGGAGGGGTGAATCAAGAGACCCAGTACTTC | CASSTGNGGVNQETQYF